The rows below give T cell receptor beta chains drawn from one sample of a study of T cells in localized non-small cell lung cancer. Produced via immunoSEQ multiplex PCR; TCRdb's table is partial and in-frame only. The table has tens of thousands of clones, approximately 80% seen once. The specimen comprised peripheral blood, sampled before any cancer treatment. Receptor source: a male donor at least 60 years old with stage III squamous cell lung carcinoma. CDR3s include the opening cysteine and the closing phenylalanine or tryptophan. A D gene is named only where the DNA matches it firmly. Expanded clones get a size class; other rows say once, few or many, or leave the size out.

abundance	j_gene	d_gene	v_gene	CDR3aa	CDR3nt
NA	TRBJ2-7	NA	TRBV28	CASSLQMGRIYEQYF	TGTGCCAGCAGTTTACAAATGGGACGGATCTACGAGCAGTACTTC
NA	TRBJ2-1	NA	TRBV15	CATSLGPRDNEQFF	TGTGCCACCAGCTTAGGGCCCAGAGACAATGAGCAGTTCTTC
NA	TRBJ2-7	NA	TRBV7-9	CASSLVSGRSYEQYF	TGTGCCAGCAGCTTGGTCAGCGGGCGCTCCTACGAGCAGTACTTC
NA	TRBJ2-5	TRBD1	TRBV25-1	CASSEDRDQETQYF	TGTGCCAGCAGTGAAGACAGGGACCAAGAGACCCAGTACTTC
NA	TRBJ1-4	NA	TRBV5-1	CASSSGDGRDEKLFF	TGCGCCAGCAGCTCTGGAGACGGTAGGGACGAAAAACTGTTTTTT
once	TRBJ2-1	NA	TRBV7-8	CASSPVFRQGVYNEQFF	TGTGCCAGCAGCCCAGTTTTTCGGCAGGGCGTCTACAATGAGCAGTTCTTC
NA	TRBJ2-1	NA	TRBV10-2	CASRLTIYNEQFF	TGCGCCAGCAGACTTACTATCTACAATGAGCAGTTCTTC
NA	TRBJ2-7	NA	TRBV7-2	CASSFARPGHEQYF	TGTGCCAGCAGCTTCGCCAGGCCGGGGCACGAGCAGTACTTC
few	TRBJ1-1	NA	TRBV7-3	CASSQTGGRSEAFF	TGTGCCAGCAGCCAGACAGGTGGACGCTCTGAAGCTTTCTTT
NA	TRBJ2-3	TRBD1	TRBV6-1	CASSADRGHTDTQYF	TGTGCCAGCAGTGCAGACAGGGGGCACACAGATACGCAGTATTTT
NA	TRBJ2-3	TRBD1	TRBV29-1	CSARGQGAWGGKGDTQYF	TGCAGCGCAAGAGGACAGGGGGCATGGGGTGGTAAAGGCGATACGCAGTATTTT
NA	TRBJ2-1	TRBD1	TRBV6-6	CASSYSGQGDNEQFF	TGTGCCAGCAGTTACTCCGGACAGGGTGACAATGAGCAGTTCTTC
NA	TRBJ2-2	NA	TRBV5-1	CASSLLGLTRQNTGELFF	TGCGCCAGCAGCTTGTTAGGACTGACTCGACAGAACACCGGGGAGCTGTTTTTT
NA	TRBJ2-5	TRBD1	TRBV5-5	CASSSKFSTGGVETQYF	TGTGCCAGCAGTTCAAAATTCTCGACAGGGGGTGTAGAGACCCAGTACTTC
NA	TRBJ2-2	TRBD2	TRBV19	CASSAASGGASTGELFF	TGTGCCAGTAGTGCCGCGAGCGGGGGGGCTAGCACCGGGGAGCTGTTTTTT
NA	TRBJ2-7	TRBD1	TRBV2	CASMWDRSSYEQYF	TGTGCCAGCATGTGGGACAGGAGCTCCTACGAGCAGTACTTC
NA	TRBJ2-7	NA	TRBV2	CASSDRGGSYEQYF	TGTGCCAGCAGTGATCGGGGCGGCTCCTACGAGCAGTACTTC
NA	TRBJ1-4	NA	TRBV10-3	CAISGGSDEKLFF	TGTGCCATCAGTGGGGGGTCTGACGAAAAACTGTTTTTT
NA	TRBJ1-2	NA	TRBV7-9	CASSLGQVIEVLYGYTF	TGTGCCAGCAGCTTAGGACAGGTTATCGAGGTTCTTTATGGCTACACCTTC
NA	TRBJ1-1	NA	TRBV5-6	CASSLVGSGENTEAFF	TGTGCCAGCAGCTTGGTAGGGTCAGGGGAGAACACTGAAGCTTTCTTT
NA	TRBJ2-2	NA	TRBV11-2	CASREGPGANTGELFF	TGTGCCAGCAGGGAAGGCCCGGGGGCGAACACCGGGGAGCTGTTTTTT
few	TRBJ1-1	NA	TRBV19	CASSPPPTYNTEAFF	TGTGCCAGTAGTCCTCCCCCGACTTATAACACTGAAGCTTTCTTT
NA	TRBJ2-5	NA	TRBV2	CASRTDQETQYF	TGTGCCAGCAGGACAGACCAAGAGACCCAGTACTTC
NA	TRBJ2-2	TRBD2	TRBV10-3	CAISDGTRGGELFF	TGTGCCATCAGTGACGGGACTAGGGGCGGGGAGCTGTTTTTT
NA	TRBJ1-6	NA	TRBV5-1	CASSPGHVNNSPLHF	TGCGCCAGCAGCCCCGGACACGTAAATAATTCACCCCTCCACTTT
NA	TRBJ2-3	NA	TRBV27	CASSMGLLTDTQYF	TGTGCCAGCAGTATGGGACTTCTCACAGATACGCAGTATTTT
once	TRBJ2-7	NA	TRBV18	CASSPRGGYEQYF	TGTGCCAGCTCACCCAGGGGCGGCTACGAGCAGTACTTC
NA	TRBJ2-2	NA	TRBV19	CASSIVGRGDTGELFF	TGTGCCAGTAGTATAGTGGGCAGGGGGGACACCGGGGAGCTGTTTTTT
few	TRBJ2-7	NA	TRBV18	CASSPPSVVQYEQYF	TGTGCCAGCTCACCACCTTCGGTTGTCCAATACGAGCAGTACTTC
NA	TRBJ1-1	NA	TRBV29-1	CSVPRADEAFF	TGCAGCGTTCCAAGGGCGGATGAAGCTTTCTTT
NA	TRBJ1-3	TRBD1	TRBV7-9	CATTGGFGNTIYF	TGTGCCACTACAGGGGGATTTGGAAACACCATATATTTT
NA	TRBJ1-1	TRBD1	TRBV9	CASSVEQGHAEAFF	TGTGCCAGCAGCGTAGAACAGGGGCACGCTGAAGCTTTCTTT
NA	TRBJ2-1	NA	TRBV2	CASSDSPQGEQFF	TGTGCCAGCAGTGACAGCCCACAGGGTGAGCAGTTCTTC
NA	TRBJ2-7	NA	TRBV19	CATGPGRPNYEQYF	TGTGCCACCGGGCCGGGGCGACCGAACTACGAGCAGTACTTC
NA	TRBJ1-2	NA	TRBV9	CASSVGSGHYGYTF	TGTGCCAGCAGCGTAGGATCTGGGCACTATGGCTACACCTTC
NA	TRBJ2-1	TRBD1	TRBV7-2	CASILQGARYNEQFF	TGTGCCAGCATCCTACAGGGGGCGAGATACAATGAGCAGTTCTTC
few	TRBJ2-1	NA	TRBV2	CASSDLPWVNEQFF	TGTGCCAGCAGTGATCTCCCTTGGGTCAATGAGCAGTTCTTC
NA	TRBJ1-1	TRBD1	TRBV7-9	CASSLQGGTEAFF	TGTGCCAGCAGCCTGCAGGGGGGGACTGAAGCTTTCTTT
NA	TRBJ2-7	TRBD2	TRBV7-2	CASSLTSGSGEQYF	TGTGCCAGCAGCTTGACTAGCGGGAGTGGGGAGCAGTACTTC
few	TRBJ2-7	NA	TRBV19	CASRVDAGATYEQYF	TGTGCCAGTAGAGTCGATGCGGGGGCCACCTACGAGCAGTACTTC
once	TRBJ2-3	TRBD2	TRBV5-1	CASTQRGPTDTQYF	TGCGCCAGCACCCAGCGGGGCCCCACAGATACGCAGTATTTT
NA	TRBJ2-2	TRBD2	TRBV19	CASGTSGGSGELFF	TGTGCCAGTGGGACTAGCGGGGGTTCCGGGGAGCTGTTTTTT
NA	TRBJ1-1	NA	TRBV16	CASSYWAANTEAFF	TGTGCCAGCAGCTACTGGGCAGCGAACACTGAAGCTTTCTTT
NA	TRBJ1-4	NA	TRBV2	CASRPTTTNEKLFF	TGTGCCAGCAGACCGACAACCACTAATGAAAAACTGTTTTTT
NA	TRBJ1-1	NA	TRBV11-2	CASSDLGLNTEAFF	TGTGCCAGCAGCGACCTTGGGCTGAACACTGAAGCTTTCTTT
NA	TRBJ2-1	NA	TRBV19	CASSIGQVPHNEQFF	TGTGCCAGTAGTATAGGACAGGTTCCCCACAATGAGCAGTTCTTC
NA	TRBJ2-5	NA	TRBV21-1	CASSKASGQIQETQYF	TGTGCCAGCAGCAAAGCCTCCGGACAGATCCAAGAGACCCAGTACTTC
once	TRBJ2-7	NA	TRBV7-9	CASSLDRNLYEQYF	TGTGCCAGCAGCTTAGACCGGAACCTCTACGAGCAGTACTTC
NA	TRBJ2-7	NA	TRBV7-9	CASSQQGSSYEQYF	TGTGCCAGCAGCCAACAGGGTTCCTCCTACGAGCAGTACTTC
NA	TRBJ2-7	NA	TRBV7-9	CASSWGLLEGEQYF	TGTGCCAGCAGCTGGGGACTCCTAGAGGGAGAGCAGTACTTC
NA	TRBJ2-1	NA	TRBV11-2	CASSLDLVQGNNEQFF	TGTGCCAGCAGCTTAGATCTCGTCCAAGGGAACAATGAGCAGTTCTTC
NA	TRBJ2-5	TRBD2	TRBV5-1	CASSTNPGAGAETQYF	TGCGCCAGCAGCACCAACCCGGGAGCGGGGGCGGAGACCCAGTACTTC
once	TRBJ1-2	NA	TRBV2	CASVVSGRNYGYTF	TGTGCCAGCGTGGTGTCAGGGCGGAACTATGGCTACACCTTC